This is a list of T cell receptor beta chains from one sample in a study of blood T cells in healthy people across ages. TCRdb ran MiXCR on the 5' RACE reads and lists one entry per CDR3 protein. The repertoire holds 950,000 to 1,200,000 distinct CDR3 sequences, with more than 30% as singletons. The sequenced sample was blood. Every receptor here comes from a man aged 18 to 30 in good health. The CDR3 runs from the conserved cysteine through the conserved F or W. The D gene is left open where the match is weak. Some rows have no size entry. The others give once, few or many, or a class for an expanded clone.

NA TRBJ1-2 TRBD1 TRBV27 TGTGCCAGCAGGGGGACAGCTACTTATGGCTACACCTTC CASRGTATYGYTF
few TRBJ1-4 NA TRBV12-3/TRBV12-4 TGTGCCAGCACCTTTAGATGGGCAGTTGCAACTAATGAAAAACTGTTTTTT CASTFRWAVATNEKLFF
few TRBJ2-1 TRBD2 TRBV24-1 TGTGCCACCAGTGATCTCGACAGGCTCCTTCCTATAGCGGGGGTACAGTACAATGAGCAGTTCTTC CATSDLDRLLPIAGVQYNEQFF
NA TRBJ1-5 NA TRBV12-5 TGTGCTAGTGGTTCGGGGTTTCAGCCCCAGCATTTT CASGSGFQPQHF
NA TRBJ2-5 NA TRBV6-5 TGTGCCAGCAGTCAGACGGACGGATGGGAGACCCAGTACTTC CASSQTDGWETQYF
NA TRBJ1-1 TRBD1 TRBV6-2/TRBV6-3 TGTGCCAGCAGTTCTTACAGGGGGCAGAACACTGAAGCTTTCTTT CASSSYRGQNTEAFF
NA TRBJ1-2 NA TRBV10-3 TGTGCCATCCGACCGCGTGAGAATAGCTATGGCTACACCTTC CAIRPRENSYGYTF
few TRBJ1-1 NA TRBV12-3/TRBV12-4 TGTGCCAGCAGTTCTAGTTTCACTGAAGCTTTCTTT CASSSSFTEAFF
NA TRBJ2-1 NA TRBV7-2 TGTGCCAGCAGCTTAGCGTTCGGGTCTAATGAGCAGTTCTTC CASSLAFGSNEQFF
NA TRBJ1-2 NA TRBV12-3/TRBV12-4 TGTGCCAGCAGTCCATCGACAGTTTTTAGTGGCTACACCTTC CASSPSTVFSGYTF
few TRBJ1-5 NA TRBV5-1 TGCGCCAGCAGCCCCCTGGACCTTAATCAGCCCCAGCATTTT CASSPLDLNQPQHF
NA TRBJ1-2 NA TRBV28 TGTGCCAGCAGTCTCCTTGGTCGGCAGGGGAACTATGGCTACACCTTC CASSLLGRQGNYGYTF
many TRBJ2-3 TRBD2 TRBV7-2 TGTGCCAGCAGCCTAACAGCGGGGGGGGACACAGATACGCAGTATTTT CASSLTAGGDTDTQYF
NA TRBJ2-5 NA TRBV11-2 TGTGCCAGCAGCTTAGGCCCCGGGGCTGGTGAGCAGTACTTC CASSLGPGAGEQYF
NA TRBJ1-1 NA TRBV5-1 TGCGCCAGCAGCGGGACAAGAGGACAAAGCACTGAAGCTTTCTTT CASSGTRGQSTEAFF
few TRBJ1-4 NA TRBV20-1 TGCAGTGCTAGAGTAGGGACTAATGAAAAACTGTTTTTT CSARVGTNEKLFF
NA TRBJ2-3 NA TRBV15 TGTGCCACCAGCGGAGGGGCGCAAACAGATACGCAGTATTTT CATSGGAQTDTQYF
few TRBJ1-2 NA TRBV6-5 TGTGCCAGCAGTTACCTGTCCTCCGCTAACTATGGCTACACCTTC CASSYLSSANYGYTF
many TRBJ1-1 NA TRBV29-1 TGCAGCGTTTCGGGACGGTCGAACACTGAAGCTTTCTTT CSVSGRSNTEAFF
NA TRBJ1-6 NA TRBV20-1 TGCAGTGCTAGAGACATACAGGATTCACCCCTCCACTTT CSARDIQDSPLHF
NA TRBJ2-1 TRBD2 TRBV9 TGTGCCAGCAGCGTACCCAGCGGGAGCTCCTACAATGAGCAGTTCTTC CASSVPSGSSYNEQFF
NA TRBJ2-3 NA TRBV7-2 TGTGCCAGCAGCTCCCTCCACTTGGTAGCTGGCACAGATACGCAGTATTTT CASSSLHLVAGTDTQYF
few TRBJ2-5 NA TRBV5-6 TGTGCCAGCAGCATTTTGACGGACAATGAGCAGTACTTC CASSILTDNEQYF
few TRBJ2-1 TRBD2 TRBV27 TGTGCCAGCCCGGGACTAGCGGGGGGGAGCTCCTACAATGAGCAGTTCTTC CASPGLAGGSSYNEQFF
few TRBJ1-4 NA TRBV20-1 TGCAGTGCTAGGGTTCCGGGCCGGAATGAAAAACTGTTTTTT CSARVPGRNEKLFF